This is a list of T cell receptor beta chains from one sample in a study of a mutant IDH1 vaccine in newly diagnosed glioma. The repertoire was sequenced with immunoSEQ multiplex PCR; TCRdb's copy has only in-frame clones and lacks some. Here the sample spans about 61,000 clones, about 80% being singletons. Their antigens remain unidentified. Sequencing was performed on PBMCs, taken from a glioma patient whose treatment included an IDH1 peptide vaccine. The receptor source for this set is a man between 50 and 59 years old with glioma. Both conserved end residues are part of each CDR3. A D gene is named only where the DNA matches it firmly. Clone size appears in some rows only: once, few, many, or a class for an expanded clone.

clone_size j_call d_call v_call cdr3_aa cdr3_nt
NA TRBJ1-1 NA TRBV6-5 CASRPVGDTEAFF TGTGCCAGCAGGCCAGTAGGGGACACTGAAGCTTTCTTT
NA TRBJ1-1 TRBD1 TRBV19 CASSSTGKSEAFF TGTGCCAGTAGTTCGACAGGGAAATCTGAAGCTTTCTTT
NA TRBJ2-3 NA TRBV5-1 CASSLEAGASTDTQYF TGCGCCAGCAGCTTGGAGGCGGGCGCTAGCACAGATACGCAGTATTTT
NA TRBJ2-2 NA TRBV4-1 CASSQVANTGELFF TGCGCCAGCAGCCAAGTGGCGAACACCGGGGAGCTGTTTTTT
few TRBJ2-1 NA TRBV7-2 CASSVRRNNEQFF TGTGCCAGCAGCGTTAGGAGGAACAATGAGCAGTTCTTC
NA TRBJ1-5 TRBD1 TRBV5-1 CASSRTGGSNQPQHF TGCGCCAGCAGCAGGACAGGGGGGAGCAATCAGCCCCAGCATTTT
NA TRBJ2-7 NA TRBV30 CARTFSDRPYEQYF TGTGCCAGAACCTTCAGCGACAGACCCTACGAGCAGTACTTC
NA TRBJ2-1 TRBD1 TRBV7-2 CASRAGTGGYNEQFF TGTGCCAGCAGAGCCGGGACAGGCGGGTACAATGAGCAGTTCTTC
NA TRBJ2-7 NA TRBV5-8 CASSRPHRSHEQYF TGTGCCAGCAGCCGTCCTCACAGGAGCCACGAGCAGTACTTC
NA TRBJ1-3 TRBD1 TRBV4-1 CASSQEGTARGNTIYF TGCGCCAGCAGCCAAGAGGGGACAGCGAGAGGAAACACCATATATTTT
NA TRBJ2-5 NA TRBV2 CASREPPGPQYF TGTGCCAGCAGGGAACCACCGGGACCCCAGTACTTC
NA TRBJ1-5 TRBD1 TRBV27 CASSLSVGQGLPQHF TGTGCCAGCAGTTTATCGGTGGGACAGGGCCTTCCCCAGCATTTT
once TRBJ1-2 NA TRBV7-8 CASSLDTDYGYTF TGTGCCAGCAGCTTAGACACAGACTATGGCTACACCTTC
NA TRBJ2-2 TRBD1 TRBV30 CARRTGGTGELFF TGTGCCAGGAGGACAGGTGGGACCGGGGAGCTGTTTTTT
NA TRBJ2-1 TRBD2 TRBV29-1 CSVSTSGTEQFF TGCAGCGTTAGTACTAGCGGCACTGAGCAGTTCTTC
NA TRBJ2-7 NA TRBV6-1 CASSEKWTDYEQYF TGTGCCAGCAGTGAGAAATGGACAGACTACGAGCAGTACTTC
once TRBJ2-1 TRBD2 TRBV6-6 CASSLAGDHNEQFF TGTGCCAGCAGCTTAGCGGGGGATCACAATGAGCAGTTCTTC
NA TRBJ2-1 NA TRBV7-2 CASSTRRAGTFYNEQFF TGTGCCAGCAGCACTAGAAGGGCCGGGACTTTTTACAATGAGCAGTTCTTC
medium-sized TRBJ1-1 TRBD1 TRBV19 CASSIGGTGVEAFF TGTGCCAGTAGTATCGGGGGAACAGGGGTAGAAGCTTTCTTT
once TRBJ2-3 TRBD1 TRBV11-3 CASSSQGQRTDTQYF TGTGCCAGCAGCTCCCAGGGACAGCGCACAGATACGCAGTATTTT
NA TRBJ2-5 TRBD2 TRBV6-5 CASSPLAGGEETQYF TGTGCCAGCAGTCCCCTAGCGGGGGGCGAGGAGACCCAGTACTTC
NA TRBJ2-6 NA TRBV12-5 CACSSSGANVLTF TGTGCTTGTTCTAGCTCTGGGGCCAACGTCCTGACTTTC
NA TRBJ2-2 TRBD1 TRBV28 CASSFNRGFTGELFF TGTGCCAGCAGTTTCAACAGGGGCTTCACCGGGGAGCTGTTTTTT
NA TRBJ1-5 NA TRBV2 CASSVGPPDNQPQHF TGTGCCAGCAGTGTGGGTCCTCCAGACAATCAGCCCCAGCATTTT
NA TRBJ2-1 TRBD2 TRBV11-1 CASSWGLAGMGGEQFF TGTGCCAGCAGCTGGGGACTAGCGGGAATGGGAGGTGAGCAGTTCTTC
NA TRBJ2-3 NA TRBV6-1 CASRGDRFTDTQYF TGTGCCAGCAGGGGGGACCGCTTCACAGATACGCAGTATTTT
NA TRBJ1-2 NA TRBV10-3 CAISRDSVVGYTF TGTGCCATCAGTCGTGACAGCGTAGTGGGCTACACCTTC
NA TRBJ2-7 NA TRBV2 CASSEDRPYEQYF TGTGCCAGCAGTGAAGACAGGCCCTACGAGCAGTACTTC
NA TRBJ2-5 NA TRBV29-1 CSVGGGGTQYF TGCAGCGTTGGAGGTGGGGGGACCCAGTACTTC
NA TRBJ1-5 NA TRBV25-1 CASSDRSNQPQHF TGTGCCAGCAGTGACCGGAGCAATCAGCCCCAGCATTTT
NA TRBJ2-5 NA TRBV11-3 CASSLEIRETQYF TGTGCCAGCAGCTTAGAAATCAGAGAGACCCAGTACTTC
NA TRBJ1-5 NA TRBV5-5 CASSPTDNSNQPQHF TGTGCCAGCAGCCCAACAGACAATAGCAATCAGCCCCAGCATTTT
medium-sized TRBJ2-7 TRBD2 TRBV7-8 CASSLAPSGGYYEQYF TGTGCCAGCAGCTTAGCGCCCAGCGGGGGGTACTACGAGCAGTACTTC
NA TRBJ2-3 TRBD2 TRBV30 CAWSVQELAGGGDTQYF TGTGCCTGGAGTGTACAGGAACTAGCGGGGGGGGGAGATACGCAGTATTTT
NA TRBJ2-5 NA TRBV15 CATSPNRRETQYF TGTGCCACCAGCCCGAATCGCAGGGAGACCCAGTACTTC
NA TRBJ2-3 TRBD1 TRBV30 CAWSSGQGLLDTQYF TGTGCCTGGAGTTCGGGACAGGGTTTGTTAGATACGCAGTATTTT
NA TRBJ1-4 NA TRBV25-1 CASQQGDEKLFF TGTGCCAGTCAACAGGGAGATGAAAAACTGTTTTTT
NA TRBJ1-2 NA TRBV6-1 CASSPGQIYGYTF TGTGCCAGCAGCCCCGGACAGATCTATGGCTACACCTTC
NA TRBJ2-4 NA TRBV6-1 CASRPSGRGNIQYF TGTGCCAGCAGGCCCTCGGGGCGAGGAAACATTCAGTACTTC
NA TRBJ2-3 NA TRBV7-2 CASSPRGSLPDTQYF TGTGCCAGCAGCCCGAGGGGCTCCCTCCCCGATACGCAGTATTTT
once TRBJ2-7 NA TRBV18 CASSPGLGPYEQYF TGTGCCAGCTCACCAGGGCTGGGGCCCTACGAGCAGTACTTC
NA TRBJ2-7 TRBD2 TRBV14 CASSQDRLAGVYEQYF TGTGCCAGCAGCCAAGATAGACTAGCGGGGGTCTACGAGCAGTACTTC
NA TRBJ2-7 NA TRBV5-6 CASSLWQKPYEQYF TGTGCCAGCAGCTTGTGGCAGAAACCCTACGAGCAGTACTTC
NA TRBJ1-5 TRBD1 TRBV10-2 CASGQAHNQPQHF TGCGCCAGCGGACAGGCCCACAATCAGCCCCAGCATTTT
few TRBJ2-1 NA TRBV7-9 CASSFGVGGSEQFF TGTGCCAGCAGCTTTGGGGTAGGGGGAAGTGAGCAGTTCTTC
once TRBJ1-1 NA TRBV7-2 CASSLGASEAFF TGTGCCAGCAGCTTAGGGGCAAGCGAAGCTTTCTTT
few TRBJ1-5 NA TRBV7-2 CASSPQAGGNQPQHF TGTGCCAGCAGCCCCCAGGCGGGGGGGAATCAGCCCCAGCATTTT
NA TRBJ1-1 NA TRBV4-3 CASSQEDRGRAFF TGCGCCAGCAGCCAAGAGGATCGGGGTCGGGCTTTCTTT
NA TRBJ2-5 TRBD2 TRBV7-2 CASSLGSGGPGETQYF TGTGCCAGCAGCTTAGGTAGCGGGGGCCCAGGAGAGACCCAGTACTTC
NA TRBJ2-7 NA TRBV6-1 CASPSDQRKQYF TGTGCCAGCCCTTCGGATCAGAGGAAGCAGTACTTC
NA TRBJ2-1 NA TRBV13 CASSFGGYNEQFF TGTGCCAGCAGCTTTGGCGGCTACAATGAGCAGTTCTTC
once TRBJ1-2 NA TRBV25-1 CASSLTENYGYTF TGTGCCAGCAGCCTTACAGAGAACTATGGCTACACCTTC
once TRBJ1-4 TRBD1 TRBV9 CASSVEVRGGGGEKLFF TGTGCCAGCAGCGTAGAAGTCCGCGGAGGGGGCGGTGAAAAACTGTTTTTT
few TRBJ2-7 NA TRBV7-2 CASSLITLDSLHF TGTGCCAGCAGCTTAATCACCTTGGACAGTCTGCACTTC
NA TRBJ2-1 TRBD2 TRBV5-5 CASSKTSGESSYNEQFF TGTGCCAGCAGCAAAACTAGCGGGGAAAGCTCCTACAATGAGCAGTTCTTC
NA TRBJ2-3 TRBD2 TRBV18 CASGSGGTDTQYF TGTGCCAGCGGTAGCGGGGGCACAGATACGCAGTATTTT
NA TRBJ2-1 TRBD2 TRBV6-4 CASSPGGANNEQFF TGTGCCAGCAGTCCCGGGGGGGCTAACAATGAGCAGTTCTTC
NA TRBJ2-7 TRBD1 TRBV19 CASSLTGGSSYEQYF TGTGCCAGTAGCCTAACAGGGGGATCCTCCTACGAGCAGTACTTC
NA TRBJ1-6 NA TRBV7-2 CASSSPGIGIYNSPLHF TGTGCCAGCAGCTCCCCTGGTATTGGCATCTATAATTCACCCCTCCACTTT